This is a list of T cell receptor beta chains from one sample in a study of control samples from healthy donors and cancer patients. Assay used: immunoSEQ multiplex PCR; TCRdb lists only in-frame clones, some missing. The sample lists 130,000 or so clones, nearly 90% occurring once. Sequencing used blood. The receptors shown here come from a man aged 45-65 years in good health. The CDR3 runs from the conserved cysteine through the conserved F or W. The order of the fields is V gene, D gene, clone size, J gene, CDR3 protein, CDR3 DNA. The D gene is left open where the match is weak. Rows may omit the clone size; those that give it use once, few, many or a size class.

TRBV19	-	-	TRBJ1-4	CASTTRYAASREKLFF	TGTGCCAGTACCACTCGATATGCCGCGTCACGGGAAAAACTGTTTTTT
TRBV7-9	-	-	TRBJ2-5	CATQPDMIQETQYF	TGTGCCACCCAGCCCGACATGATCCAAGAGACCCAGTACTTC
TRBV2	-	-	TRBJ1-5	CASSEQGEKAQPQHF	TGTGCCAGCAGTGAACAAGGGGAAAAGGCTCAGCCCCAGCATTTT
TRBV29-1	-	once	TRBJ2-1	CSGSAGTVNEQFF	TGCAGCGGGAGTGCGGGGACGGTCAATGAGCAGTTCTTC
TRBV4-1	-	-	TRBJ1-5	CASSQVLEGDQPQHF	TGCGCCAGCAGCCAAGTTCTCGAGGGGGATCAGCCCCAGCATTTT
TRBV11-1	-	-	TRBJ2-3	CASSLGGADTQYF	TGTGCCAGCAGCTTAGGGGGGGCCGATACGCAGTATTTT
TRBV7-2	-	-	TRBJ1-1	CASSLWTAGEAFF	TGTGCCAGCAGCTTATGGACAGCGGGTGAAGCTTTCTTT
TRBV7-8	TRBD2	-	TRBJ2-7	CASRWGGTSYEQYF	TGTGCCAGCCGTTGGGGGGGGACCTCCTACGAGCAGTACTTC
TRBV5-4	TRBD2	-	TRBJ2-2	CASSLAGGLTGELFF	TGTGCCAGCAGCCTAGCGGGGGGGCTCACCGGGGAGCTGTTTTTT
TRBV7-8	TRBD2	-	TRBJ2-7	CASSLREARSYEQYF	TGTGCCAGCAGCTTACGGGAGGCACGGTCCTACGAGCAGTACTTC
TRBV10-3	-	-	TRBJ2-7	CAISEAVAYEQYF	TGTGCCATCAGTGAGGCAGTAGCCTACGAGCAGTACTTC
TRBV5-1	-	-	TRBJ2-1	CASSFTSNEQFF	TGCGCCAGCAGTTTCACCTCCAATGAGCAGTTCTTC
TRBV5-5	-	once	TRBJ2-7	CASSFGSTPLEQYF	TGTGCCAGCAGCTTCGGGAGTACCCCTTTAGAGCAGTACTTC
TRBV2	-	once	TRBJ2-1	CASRFDNYNEQFF	TGTGCCAGCAGGTTCGACAACTACAATGAGCAGTTCTTC
TRBV9	TRBD1	-	TRBJ1-4	CASSDRDRGEKLFF	TGTGCCAGCAGCGACCGGGACAGGGGTGAAAAACTGTTTTTT
TRBV5-4	TRBD1	-	TRBJ2-5	CASSLFDRGTETQYF	TGTGCCAGCAGCTTGTTCGACAGGGGGACAGAGACCCAGTACTTC
TRBV19	-	-	TRBJ2-2	CASSRFTGELFF	TGTGCCAGTAGTAGGTTTACCGGGGAGCTGTTTTTT
TRBV10-3	-	-	TRBJ1-2	CAISEEVISSGYTF	TGTGCCATCAGTGAAGAGGTAATCTCCTCTGGCTACACCTTC
TRBV5-5	-	-	TRBJ2-5	CASSLGGKETQYF	TGTGCCAGCAGCTTGGGTGGTAAAGAGACCCAGTACTTC
TRBV16	TRBD1	-	TRBJ2-3	CASSDRGESTDTQYF	TGTGCCAGCAGCGACAGGGGTGAAAGCACAGATACGCAGTATTTT
TRBV7-9	-	-	TRBJ1-4	CASSLSRGGGSNEKLFF	TGTGCCAGCAGCTTAAGCCGGGGCGGGGGATCGAACGAAAAACTGTTTTTT
TRBV27	-	-	TRBJ2-2	CASSLSGNTGELFF	TGTGCCAGCAGTTTATCAGGGAACACCGGGGAGCTGTTTTTT
TRBV6-5	TRBD2	-	TRBJ2-7	CASSGTNKNEQYF	TGTGCCAGCAGCGGGACTAACAAAAACGAGCAGTACTTC
TRBV11-3	-	-	TRBJ2-2	CASSPRPQAGTGELFF	TGTGCCAGCAGCCCCCGCCCACAGGCGGGCACCGGGGAGCTGTTTTTT
TRBV30	-	-	TRBJ2-3	CAWAPGLTDTQYF	TGTGCCTGGGCCCCGGGACTTACAGATACGCAGTATTTT
TRBV18	TRBD1	-	TRBJ2-1	CASSREVQGAGDEQFF	TGTGCCAGCTCACGGGAAGTACAGGGGGCTGGTGATGAGCAGTTCTTC
TRBV30	-	-	TRBJ2-7	CAWSVYSSYEQYF	TGTGCCTGGAGTGTTTATTCCTCCTACGAGCAGTACTTC
TRBV5-5	-	-	TRBJ1-4	CASSLLKGDEKLFF	TGTGCCAGCAGCTTGCTCAAAGGAGATGAAAAACTGTTTTTT
TRBV6-1	-	-	TRBJ1-5	CASSEGQGSNQPQHF	TGTGCCAGCAGTGAGGGGCAGGGGAGCAATCAGCCCCAGCATTTT
TRBV7-9	-	-	TRBJ2-7	CASSNVYEQYF	TGTGCCAGCAGCAACGTTTACGAGCAGTACTTC